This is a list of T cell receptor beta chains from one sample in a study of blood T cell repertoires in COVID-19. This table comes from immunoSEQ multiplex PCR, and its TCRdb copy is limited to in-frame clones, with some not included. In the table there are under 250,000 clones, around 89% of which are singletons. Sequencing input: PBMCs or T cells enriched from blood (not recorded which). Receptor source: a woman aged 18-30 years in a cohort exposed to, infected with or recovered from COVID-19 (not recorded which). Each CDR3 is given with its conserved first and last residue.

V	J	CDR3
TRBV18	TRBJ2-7	CASSSDRYEQYF
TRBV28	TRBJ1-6	CASSSTGDSPLHF
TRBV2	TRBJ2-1	CASKGLATDNEQFF
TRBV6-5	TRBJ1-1	CASSTWTGKNTEAFF
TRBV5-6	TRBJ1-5	CASSFNRHQPQHF
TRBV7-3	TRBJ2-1	CASSSGQISYNEQFF
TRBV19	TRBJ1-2	CASSMIRRSGIGYTF
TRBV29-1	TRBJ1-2	CSVLGQGNNYGYTF
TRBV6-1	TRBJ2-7	CASSDVGRRPSEQYF
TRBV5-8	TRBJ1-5	CASRDALSGDYSNQPQHF
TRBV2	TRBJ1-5	CASSPDSINQPQHF
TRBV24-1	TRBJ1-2	CATSDLLGGYTF
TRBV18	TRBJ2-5	CASSPGQSQETQYF
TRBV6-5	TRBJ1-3	CASRLGGYAGNTIYF
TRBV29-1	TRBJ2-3	CSVQEQLKTDTQYF
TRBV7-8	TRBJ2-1	CASSLLAGGPGDEQFF
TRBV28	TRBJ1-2	CASSLAGQGARASGYTF
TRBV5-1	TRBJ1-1	CASTDGQGATEAFF
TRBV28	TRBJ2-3	CASSLDSAGTDTQYF
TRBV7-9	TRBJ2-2	CASSLIQGWTGELFF
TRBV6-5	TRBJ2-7	CASSYGLLPSYEQYF
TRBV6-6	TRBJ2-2	CASSPGTSKRAGELFF
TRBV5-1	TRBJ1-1	CASRWTGDTEAFF
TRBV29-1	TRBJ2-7	CSVGPPMPYEQYF
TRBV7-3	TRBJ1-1	CASSRGQDTEAFF